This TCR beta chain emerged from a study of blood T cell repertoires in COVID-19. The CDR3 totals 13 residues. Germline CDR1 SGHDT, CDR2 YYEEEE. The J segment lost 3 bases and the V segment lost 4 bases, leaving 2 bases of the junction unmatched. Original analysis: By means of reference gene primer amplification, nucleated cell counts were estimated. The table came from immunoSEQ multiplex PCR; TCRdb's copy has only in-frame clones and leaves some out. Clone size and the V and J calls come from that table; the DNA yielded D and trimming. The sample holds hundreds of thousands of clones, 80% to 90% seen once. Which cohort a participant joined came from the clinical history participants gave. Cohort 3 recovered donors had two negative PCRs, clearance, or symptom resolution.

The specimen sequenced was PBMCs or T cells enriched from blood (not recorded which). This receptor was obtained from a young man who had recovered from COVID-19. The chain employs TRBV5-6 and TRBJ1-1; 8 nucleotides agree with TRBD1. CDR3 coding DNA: TGTGCCAGCAGCCCGGACAGGGACACTGAAGCTTTCTTT. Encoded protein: CASSPDRDTEAFF.